These 32 T cell receptor beta chains were all obtained from the same sample, sequenced in a study of CD8+ T cells in alopecia areata. The treatment is: oral pan-JAK inhibitor, 5-10 mg twice daily. Extraction of RNA preceded its reverse transcription into cDNA, which served as the sequencing template. Produced via immunoSEQ multiplex PCR; TCRdb's table is partial and in-frame only. The sample includes some 190,000 clones, just under 65% of them seen just once. This specimen was CD4+ T cells sorted from blood, taken around week 49, from a patient treated with tofacitinib. These receptors were taken from a human donor with alopecia areata.

This sequence joins TRBV4-3 and TRBJ1-2, with D possibly matching TRBD1 (5 bases). Trimming removed 0 bases from V and 9 bases from J, with 11 bases in between. Germline V gene data show CDR1 as LGHNA and CDR2 as YSLEER. The CDR3 has 13 residues. The CDR3 spells CASSQDLEGSYTF. In nucleotides, the CDR3 is TGCGCCAGCAGCCAAGATCTTGAGGGGAGCTACACCTTC.

The genes are TRBV9 and TRBJ2-1; possibly TRBD2 for D (6 bases). V shed 7 bases and J shed 9 bases, with 14 bases lying between them. The germline V gene has CDR1 SGDLS and CDR2 YYNGEE. The CDR3 consists of 12 residues. CDR3: CASAGRTSEQFF. CDR3 coding DNA: TGTGCCAGCGCGGGGAGGACGAGTGAGCAGTTCTTC. Full variable domain (outside the CDR3, taken from reference TRBV9 and TRBJ2-1): DSGVTQTPKHLITATGQRVTLRCSPRSGDLSVYWYQQSLDQGLQFLIQYYNGEERAKGNILERFSAQQFPDLHSELNLSSLELGDSALYFCASAGRTSEQFFGPGTRLTVL.

The J gene is TRBJ1-2, the V gene TRBV4-1; TRBD1 might be the D (5 bases). The CDR3 length is 13 residues. In germline, CDR1 is MGHRA, CDR2 YSYEKL. The ends were cut back, 0 bases at V and 5 bases at J, with 7 bases in the middle. The DNA for the CDR3 is TGCGCCAGCAGCCAAGAAGGGGATTATGGCTACACCTTC. This gives the protein CASSQEGDYGYTF.

The rearrangement joins TRBV29-1 to TRBJ2-1, with D possibly TRBD2 on 6 matching bases. V dropped 4 bases and J dropped 4 bases, with 11 bases sitting between them. Germline V CDR1 and CDR2: SQVTM, ANQGSEA. The CDR3 spans 13 residues. The CDR3 coding sequence is TGCAGCGTTGTTCTGGCGGGGTACAATGAGCAGTTCTTC. Protein product: CSVVLAGYNEQFF.

This chain uses TRBV5-1 with TRBJ1-2; possibly TRBD1 for D (6 bases). Germline lookup yields CDR1 SGHRS and CDR2 YFSETQ. Trimming cost V 4 bases and J 3 bases, with 16 bases left between them. This CDR3 contains 15 residues. CDR3 nucleotide sequence: TGCGCCAGCAGCCTGGAGTCCCCAGGGGACTATGGCTACACCTTC. Translating gives CASSLESPGDYGYTF.

The CDR3 DNA sequence: TGCGCCAGCAGCCGGGGGACAGAGAATCAGCCCCAGCATTTT. Its protein product is CASSRGTENQPQHF. The chain employs TRBV4-1 and TRBJ1-5, with 7 bases aligning to TRBD1. CDR3 length: 14 amino acids. CDR1 and CDR2 from the germline V gene are MGHRA and YSYEKL. With V trimmed by 4 bases and J by 4 bases, 4 bases remained unmatched.

In its sample, this clone was seen once. The V call is TRBV4-1, the J call TRBJ2-2; D is uncertain. Germline values: CDR1 MGHRA, CDR2 YSYEKL. Trimming removed 1 base from V and 0 bases from J, with 18 bases in between. This CDR3 spans 19 amino acids. In DNA, the CDR3 is TGCGCCAGCAGCCAAGGGTCCAGAGGCGCCTTGACGAACACCGGGGAGCTGTTTTTT. This gives the protein CASSQGSRGALTNTGELFF.

This sequence joins TRBV9 and TRBJ2-5; perhaps TRBD1 as D (5 bases). The CDR3 spans 15 residues. V lost 2 bases to trimming and J lost 4 bases, with 15 bases between them. In germline, CDR1 is SGDLS, CDR2 YYNGEE. CDR3 residues: CASSVGDGAGETQYF. CDR3 sequence (DNA): TGTGCCAGCAGCGTGGGTGATGGGGCTGGAGAGACCCAGTACTTC.

The J gene is TRBJ1-1, the V gene TRBV2; possibly TRBD1 for D (6 bases). Germline CDR1 SNHLY, CDR2 FYNNEI. This CDR3 comprises 11 residues. Trimming removed 9 bases at V and 8 bases at J, with 13 bases between. The CDR3 bases are TGTGCCAGTACTGGACAGACCGAAGCTTTCTTT. Translated, it gives CASTGQTEAFF.

The chain is built from TRBV5-1 and TRBJ2-6; D may correspond to TRBD1 or TRBD2 (5 bases each). Trimming left V 0 bases short and J 4 bases short, with 17 bases between. This CDR3 region has 18 residues. Germline values: CDR1 SGHRS, CDR2 YFSETQ. The CDR3 DNA sequence: TGCGCCAGCAGCTTGGGGGCTCTGGGGACGACCGGGGCCAACGTCCTGACTTTC. Protein product: CASSLGALGTTGANVLTF.

This clone was observed a handful of times. The CDR3 DNA is TGCGCCAGCAGCCAAGAGGGGGGGATCAATCAGCCCCAGCATTTT. Translated: CASSQEGGINQPQHF. The chain uses TRBV4-3 and TRBJ1-5; D may be TRBD1 (5 bases). CDR3 length: 15 residues. Per germline, CDR1 LGHNA and CDR2 YSLEER. Between the trimmed V and J ends, which lost 0 bases and 3 bases, there was a span of 9 bases.

This clone was detected only a few times. The chain couples TRBV7-9 to TRBJ2-3; unclear D gene. The V gene's germline CDR1 is SEHNR and CDR2 FQNEAQ (reference sequence). The CDR3 has 14 residues. The V end lost 3 bases, the J end lost 6 bases, and 13 bases lay between the germline ends. CDR3 protein: CASSFGKFQDTQYF. The CDR3 coding sequence is TGTGCCAGCAGCTTTGGGAAATTCCAGGATACGCAGTATTTT.

The V gene is TRBV30, the J gene TRBJ2-3; D remains ambiguous. The germline gives CDR1 GTSNPN, CDR2 SVGIG (reference sequence). The CDR3 has 12 residues. The V and J ends lost 4 bases and 6 bases respectively, with 11 bases between them. CDR3 DNA: TGTGCCTGGAACTGGAATGGGGATACGCAGTATTTT. Residues: CAWNWNGDTQYF.

The chain joins TRBV7-6 to TRBJ1-5; a possible D gene is TRBD1 (5 bases). The CDR3 totals 16 residues. The V end was cut by 2 bases, the J end by 7 bases, with 18 bases between. CDR1 and CDR2 (germline): SGHVS, FNYEAQ. The CDR3 is CASSLRGGLGEQPQHF. CDR3 nucleotides: TGTGCCAGCAGCTTAAGGGGCGGTCTCGGGGAGCAGCCCCAGCATTTT. The variable domain in full, completed from reference TRBV7-6 and TRBJ1-5, reads GAGVSQSPRYKVTKRGQDVALRCDPISGHVSLYWYRQALGQGPEFLTYFNYEAQQDKSGLPNDRFSAERPEGSISTLTIQRTEQRDSAMYRCASSLRGGLGEQPQHFGDGTRLSIL.

In DNA, the CDR3 is TGTGCCACCCGGACAGGACGGAATGAAAAACTGTTTTTT. As protein: CATRTGRNEKLFF. The chain joins TRBV6-1 to TRBJ1-4, with 7 nucleotides matching TRBD1. There are 13 residues in the CDR3. V shed 10 bases and J 5 bases; nucleotides not matched to a gene: 7. Germline V gene data show CDR1 as MNHNS and CDR2 as SASEGT.

This clone came up a few times. This chain connects TRBV29-1 to TRBJ2-7, with D perhaps TRBD1 (6 bases). CDR3 length: 12 residues. The germline V and J ends were trimmed by 2 bases and 7 bases, with 12 bases remaining between them. Germline V gene data show CDR1 as SQVTM and CDR2 as ANQGSEA. The CDR3 loop is CSVELTGSEQYF. The DNA of the CDR3 is TGCAGCGTTGAATTAACAGGGTCGGAGCAGTACTTC.

The genes are TRBV29-1 and TRBJ2-1; a weak D match, TRBD2 (7 bases). V was trimmed by 5 bases and J by 2 bases, leaving 16 bases between them. This CDR3 contains 15 residues. Germline V lookup: CDR1 SQVTM, CDR2 ANQGSEA. DNA for the CDR3: TGCAGCGTTCGTGTCGGGGGGCCCCCCTACAATGAGCAGTTCTTC. It specifies CSVRVGGPPYNEQFF.

This chain uses TRBV30 with TRBJ1-5, with D possibly TRBD1 on 5 matching bases. The CDR3 sequence is 15 residues long. CDR1 and CDR2 from the germline V gene are GTSNPN and SVGIG (reference sequence). Trimming took 1 base from V and 4 from J, leaving 14 bases between them. The chain's CDR3 is CAWSEGQGGNQPQHF. As DNA, the CDR3 is TGTGCCTGGAGTGAAGGGCAGGGTGGGAATCAGCCCCAGCATTTT.

The chain joins TRBV20-1 to TRBJ2-1; a weak D match, TRBD1 (5 bases). Deletions cut 6 bases from V and 4 bases from J, with 7 bases between. The CDR3 loop spans 11 amino acids. Germline V gene data show CDR1 as DFQATT and CDR2 as SNEGSKA (reference sequence). The CDR3 loop is CSAGPYNEQFF. The CDR3 DNA sequence: TGCAGTGCGGGGCCTTACAATGAGCAGTTCTTC.

This clone appeared once. V and J are TRBV2 and TRBJ1-5, with a weak D call TRBD1 (5 bases). The CDR3 runs to 14 residues. V was cut by 4 bases and J by 3 bases, with 10 bases left in between. CDR1 and CDR2 from the germline V gene are SNHLY and FYNNEI. The DNA for the CDR3 is TGTGCCAGCAGTGTGGGGGAAATCAATCAGCCCCAGCATTTT. It codes for CASSVGEINQPQHF.

This clone was observed a few times. The chain recombines TRBV5-4 with TRBJ2-1; 11 bases are a match to TRBD2. In germline, CDR1 is SGHNT, CDR2 YYREEE (reference sequence). This CDR3 is built from 16 residues. V dropped 5 bases and J dropped 6; count of bases not matched to a gene: 10. The CDR3 protein is CASSHWGLAALNEQFF. The CDR3 region has the DNA TGTGCCAGCAGTCATTGGGGACTAGCGGCCCTCAATGAGCAGTTCTTC.

This clone appeared once. An end of the junction differs from the germline gene, which may be a read error. This chain uses TRBV25-1 with TRBJ2-7; D is unresolved. This CDR3 has 11 residues. Germline V gene sequence: CDR1 MGHDK, CDR2 SYGVNS. The CDR3 DNA follows: TGTGCCAGCAGTGCCTATGCCGGGCTCAGCTTC. Translated: CASSAYAGLSF.

This chain connects TRBV29-1 to TRBJ1-1; D uncertain. Germline loops: CDR1 SQVTM, CDR2 ANQGSEA. The V end lost 4 bases, the J end lost 6 bases, and 9 bases lay between the germline ends. The CDR3 is made up of 11 amino acids. CDR3 bases: TGCAGCGTTGTACTTGGACCTGAAGCTTTCTTT. Its translation is CSVVLGPEAFF.

This chain uses TRBV29-1 with TRBJ1-1, with 9 bases identical to TRBD1. V lost 7 bases, J lost 5 bases, and 11 bases stayed unmatched. The germline gives CDR1 SQVTM, CDR2 ANQGSEA. The CDR3 runs 14 residues. CDR3 in amino acids: CSGMGQGRKTEAFF. The DNA of the CDR3 is TGCAGCGGCATGGGACAGGGCAGGAAAACTGAAGCTTTCTTT. Drawing the rest from reference TRBV29-1 and TRBJ1-1, the complete variable domain is SAVISQKPSRDICQRGTSLTIQCQVDSQVTMMFWYRQQPGQSLTLIATANQGSEATYESGFVIDKFPISRPNLTFSTLTVSNMSPEDSSIYLCSGMGQGRKTEAFFGQGTRLTVV.

This clone was observed once. The V gene is TRBV6-6, the J gene TRBJ1-5; D unresolved. Deletions cut 4 bases from V and 4 bases from J, with 11 bases between. The CDR3 is made up of 14 amino acids. In germline, CDR1 is MNHNY, CDR2 SVGAGI (reference sequence). In DNA, the CDR3 is TGTGCCAGCAGTTCACTAGACGGAAATCAGCCCCAGCATTTT. Its protein product is CASSSLDGNQPQHF.

The gene calls are TRBV18 and TRBJ1-6; 9 nucleotides align to TRBD1. V dropped 4 bases and J dropped 7; count of bases not matched to a gene: 5. CDR1 KGHSH and CDR2 LQKENI come from the germline V gene. CDR3 length equals 15 residues. The CDR3 DNA follows: TGTGCCAGCTCACGATCCGGGACAGGGAATTCACCCCTCCACTTT. Translated: CASSRSGTGNSPLHF.

Points on this clone: The identical CDR3 is also encoded by other nucleotide sequences in the sample. The V call is TRBV10-2, the J call TRBJ1-2; D is undetermined. V was pared by 0 bases and J by 2 bases, with 4 bases between. From germline, CDR1 is WSHSY and CDR2 SAAADI. This CDR3 region has 13 residues. The CDR3 is CASSESNNYGYTF. CDR3 nucleotide sequence: TGCGCCAGCAGTGAGTCCAACAACTATGGCTACACCTTC.

The DNA of the CDR3 is TGTGCCAGCAGCTCCTATAGCAATCAGCCCCAGCATTTT. Translation: CASSSYSNQPQHF. The rearrangement uses TRBV11-2 and TRBJ1-5, with no clear D. The CDR3 sequence is 13 residues long. Germline V gene lookup returns CDR1 SGHAT and CDR2 FQNNGV. Deletions cut 4 bases from V and 0 bases from J, with 4 bases between. Full variable domain (rest looked up from reference TRBV11-2 and TRBJ1-5): EAGVAQSPRYKIIEKRQSVAFWCNPISGHATLYWYQQILGQGPKLLIQFQNNGVVDDSQLPKDRFSAERLKGVDSTLKIQPAKLEDSAVYLCASSSYSNQPQHFGDGTRLSIL.

This chain uses TRBV6-5 with TRBJ1-6; D is uncertain. V lost 1 base and J lost 14, with 9 bases in between. This CDR3 region has 12 residues. Looked up from germline, CDR1 is MNHEY and CDR2 is SVGAGI. The CDR3 DNA sequence: TGTGCCAGCAGTTACTTTAGAGGGACCCTCCACTTT. This encodes CASSYFRGTLHF.

Concerning this clone: A junction boundary mismatches the germline segment, possibly from a read error. This sequence joins TRBV9 and TRBJ2-7; the match to TRBD2 covers 7 bases. Germline CDR1 and CDR2: SGDLS and YYNGEE. The CDR3 is made up of 11 amino acids. CDR3 in amino acids: CASTSTGGCDF. Written as DNA, the CDR3 is TGTGCCAGCACCTCGACCGGGGGGTGCGACTTC.

This clone was seen repeatedly, ten times or more. The chain's CDR3 is CASSEDGQASHNEQFF. CDR3 in DNA: TGCGCCAGCAGCGAAGACGGACAGGCCTCTCACAATGAGCAGTTCTTC. V gene TRBV5-1 combines with J gene TRBJ2-1; 7 bases match TRBD1. Germline V lookup: CDR1 SGHRS, CDR2 YFSETQ. CDR3 size: 16 residues. The J segment lost 5 bases and the V segment lost 4 bases, leaving 12 bases of the junction unmatched.

This clone is termed medium-sized. J is TRBJ2-2 and V is TRBV6-6; D is undetermined. The CDR3 is 12 residues long. CDR1 MNHNY and CDR2 SVGAGI come from the germline V gene (reference sequence). Trimming removed 6 bases from V and 3 bases from J, with 5 bases in between. The CDR3 here is CASRGYTGELFF. For the CDR3, the DNA is TGTGCCAGCAGGGGATACACCGGGGAGCTGTTTTTT.